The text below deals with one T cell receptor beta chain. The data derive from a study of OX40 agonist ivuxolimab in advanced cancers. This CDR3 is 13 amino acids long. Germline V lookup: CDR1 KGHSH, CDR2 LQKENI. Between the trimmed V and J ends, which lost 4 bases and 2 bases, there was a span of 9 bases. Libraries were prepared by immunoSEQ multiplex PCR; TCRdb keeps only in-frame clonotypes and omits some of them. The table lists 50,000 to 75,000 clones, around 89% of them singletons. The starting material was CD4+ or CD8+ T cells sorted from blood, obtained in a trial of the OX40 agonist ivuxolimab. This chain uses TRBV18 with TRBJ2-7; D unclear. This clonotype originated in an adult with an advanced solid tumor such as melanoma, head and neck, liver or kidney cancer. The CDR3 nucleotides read TGTGCCAGCTCACGGCAGGAGACCTACGAGCAGTACTTC. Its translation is CASSRQETYEQYF.